Below, 32 T cell receptor beta chains from the same sample are listed, as sequenced in a study of T cells in Graves' hyperthyroidism and ophthalmopathy. RNA transcripts yielded amplified TCR beta CDR3 regions. First-round RT-PCR of the TCR CDR3 relied on the HTBI primer set. TCRdb fed the multiplex PCR reads into MiXCR, producing one record per CDR3 protein. The data hold around 420,000 distinct CDR3 sequences, with 15% to 19% observed a single time. Specimen: blood. Source of these receptors: a woman aged 18-35 years with Graves' hyperthyroidism.

This clonotype occurred a few times. The V and J genes are TRBV6-5 and TRBJ1-2, with D possibly TRBD1 on 6 matching bases. The CDR3 is 14 residues long. V was shortened by 4 bases and J by 9 bases, with 18 bases between the two germline ends. Germline CDR1 is MNHEY and CDR2 is SVGAGI. CDR3: CASSFGPSQGSYTF. The CDR3, as DNA: TGTGCCAGCAGTTTTGGGCCCTCCCAGGGGAGCTACACCTTC.

This clonotype was detected ten times or more. The chain combines TRBV12-3 or TRBV12-4 with TRBJ1-1, with TRBD1 matching over 7 bases. Losses at the gene ends were 6 bases for V and 5 bases for J; bases not matched to a gene: 9. The CDR3 sequence is 14 residues long. In DNA, the CDR3 is TGTGCCAGCAGACCCGGACAGGAGGGGACTGAAGCTTTCTTT. It is translated as CASRPGQEGTEAFF.

This clonotype was detected many times. Here the CDR3 reads CASSLGQQLITYEQYF. The CDR3 DNA is TGTGCCAGCAGCTTAGGGCAGCAGTTGATTACCTACGAGCAGTACTTC. The chain recombines TRBV11-2 with TRBJ2-7; D not resolved. V was cut by 1 base and J by 2 bases, with 15 bases left in between. Germline CDR1 SGHAT, CDR2 FQNNGV. This CDR3 contains 16 residues.

In this sample, this clonotype turned up many times. J is TRBJ1-1 and V is TRBV7-2; D unclear. V lost 3 bases and J 4 bases, leaving 12 bases between the germline ends. Germline loops: CDR1 SGHTA, CDR2 FQGNSA. The CDR3 is 14 amino acids. CDR3 DNA: TGTGCCAGCAGCTTCTCTGGTGTCGGCACTGAAGCTTTCTTT. This gives the protein CASSFSGVGTEAFF.

The table lists this clonotype with many counts. V gene TRBV20-1 combines with J gene TRBJ2-3; 7 bases are a match to TRBD2. CDR1 DFQATT and CDR2 SNEGSKA come from the germline V gene (reference sequence). The V and J ends lost 1 base and 5 bases, in that order; junction bases with no gene match: 6. The CDR3 consists of 14 residues. The CDR3 nucleotides are TGCAGTGCTAGAGTGGGGGGGGGGATAGATACGCAGTATTTT. Translating it yields CSARVGGGIDTQYF.

The chain uses TRBV9 and TRBJ2-5, with 9 nucleotides matching TRBD1. This CDR3 is built from 15 residues. V dropped 4 bases and J dropped 3; count of bases not matched to a gene: 7. CDR1 is SGDLS, CDR2 YYNGEE, per germline. The CDR3, as DNA: TGTGCCAGCAGCCCAGCCGGGACAGGGAAAGAGACCCAGTACTTC. Amino acid sequence: CASSPAGTGKETQYF.

Comments on this clonotype: This may come from a read error, since a much larger clone is one base off. CDR3 amino acids: CASSLWFGAEAFF. The CDR3 nucleotides are TGTGCCAGCAGTTTGTGGTTTGGGGCTGAAGCTTTCTTT. This chain joins TRBV12-3 or TRBV12-4 and TRBJ1-1; D remains ambiguous. Trimming shortened V by 3 bases and J by 6 bases, and 11 bases separated the two germline ends. This CDR3 has 13 amino acids.

The gene calls are TRBV28 and TRBJ1-5; D gene unclear. V was pared by 3 bases and J by 3 bases, with 9 bases between. CDR3 length equals 14 residues. Germline V CDR1 and CDR2: MDHEN, SYDVKM. The CDR3 region has the DNA TGTGCCAGCAGTTTGAGGGTTTACAATCAGCCCCAGCATTTT. Protein: CASSLRVYNQPQHF.

This clonotype was recorded at least ten times. The chain has TRBV5-6 and TRBJ1-5; no clear D. Germline lookup yields CDR1 SGHDT and CDR2 YYEEEE. V was cut by 1 base and J by 0 bases, with 8 bases left in between. The CDR3 totals 15 residues. CDR3: CASSLFQVSNQPQHF. CDR3 DNA: TGTGCCAGCAGCTTGTTTCAGGTTAGCAATCAGCCCCAGCATTTT.

In its sample, this clonotype was seen many times. The chain has TRBV7-9 and TRBJ2-7; 8 positions match TRBD2. The CDR3 runs 13 residues. V trimming: 3 bases; J trimming: 5 bases; junction bases outside the gene matches: 3. The V gene's germline CDR1 is SEHNR and CDR2 FQNEAQ (reference sequence). The CDR3 DNA is TGTGCCAGCAGCTTGATGGGACTAGACGAGCAGTACTTC. Its translation: CASSLMGLDEQYF.

This clonotype has a count of ten or more. The chain couples TRBV20-1 to TRBJ2-7; D not certain. This CDR3 is 11 amino acids long. The V end lost 0 bases, the J end lost 6 bases, and 6 bases lay between the germline ends. CDR1 and CDR2 from the germline V gene are DFQATT and SNEGSKA (reference sequence). In DNA, the CDR3 is TGCAGTGCTAGAGAGTTCTCCGAGCAGTACTTC. It translates to CSAREFSEQYF.

The chain uses TRBV29-1 and TRBJ2-3; TRBD1 might be the D (6 bases). V dropped 1 base and J dropped 1 base, with 12 bases sitting between them. The CDR3 spans 15 residues. Germline V gene lookup returns CDR1 SQVTM and CDR2 ANQGSEA. The CDR3 sequence is CSVEGDRTGTDTQYF. The CDR3 DNA sequence: TGCAGCGTTGAAGGCGACAGGACGGGCACAGATACGCAGTATTTT.

This clonotype was detected many times. This sequence joins TRBV12-3 or TRBV12-4 and TRBJ2-5; D possibly corresponds to TRBD2 (5 bases). The CDR3 extends over 14 amino acids. Trimming took 3 bases from V and 5 from J, leaving 13 bases between them. The CDR3 DNA sequence: TGTGCCAGCAGTTTCTTACTAGGACGTGAGACCCAGTACTTC. Translation: CASSFLLGRETQYF.

The rearrangement links TRBV2 to TRBJ2-3, with TRBD2 matching over 11 bases. The CDR3 runs to 15 residues. Germline V gives CDR1 SNHLY, CDR2 FYNNEI. Trimming at V came to 4 bases and at J to 5 bases, leaving 5 bases not matched to a gene. The CDR3 protein is CASSGGTSGGDTQYF. The CDR3 nucleotides read TGTGCCAGCAGTGGCGGGACTAGCGGTGGAGATACGCAGTATTTT. Full variable domain (remainder filled in from reference TRBV2 and TRBJ2-3): EPEVTQTPSHQVTQMGQEVILRCVPISNHLYFYWYRQILGQKVEFLVSFYNNEISEKSEIFDDQFSVERPDGSNFTLKIRSTKLEDSAMYFCASSGGTSGGDTQYFGPGTRLTVL.

This clonotype was picked up many times. This sequence joins TRBV11-2 and TRBJ2-1; 9 positions match TRBD2. The CDR3 runs 14 residues. The V and J ends lost 6 bases and 9 bases, in that order; junction bases with no gene match: 9. Germline-derived CDR1 and CDR2 are SGHAT and FQNNGV. The CDR3 loop is CASSQDSGSSEQFF. The CDR3 DNA is TGTGCCAGCAGTCAAGATAGCGGGAGTTCTGAGCAGTTCTTC.

This sequence joins TRBV10-1 and TRBJ2-7, with D perhaps assigned TRBD1 or TRBD2 (5 bases each). Trimming took off 2 bases at V and 4 bases at J, with 12 bases between the two ends. This CDR3 region has 14 residues. Germline CDR1 WNHNN, CDR2 SYGVQD (reference sequence). CDR3 region: CASSEGAGTYEQYF. The CDR3 DNA reads TGCGCCAGCAGTGAGGGGGCAGGGACGTACGAGCAGTACTTC.

V is TRBV12-3 or TRBV12-4 and J is TRBJ1-1; the D is unclear. V gave up 3 bases and J gave up 9 bases, with 11 bases separating them. This CDR3 region has 12 residues. The CDR3 DNA follows: TGTGCCAGCAGTTTTTCGGCGATTAAAGCTTTCTTT. Protein: CASSFSAIKAFF.

A few counts support this clonotype. J is TRBJ2-7 and V is TRBV4-3; possibly TRBD1 for D (5 bases). Germline V gives CDR1 LGHNA, CDR2 YSLEER. With 3 bases removed from V and 0 bases from J, the gap between germline ends came to 9 bases. The CDR3 extends over 14 amino acids. The CDR3 reads CASSQDTDSYEQYF. CDR3 DNA: TGCGCCAGCAGCCAGGACACCGACTCCTACGAGCAGTACTTC.

This clonotype was detected many times. This chain connects TRBV29-1 to TRBJ1-1; TRBD1 matches at 8 bases. This CDR3 is 14 amino acids long. From germline, CDR1 is SQVTM and CDR2 ANQGSEA. J gave up 4 bases and V 2 bases, and 6 bases lay outside the gene matches. The DNA for the CDR3 is TGCAGCGTTGAAACGACAGGGGTGGGCACTGAAGCTTTCTTT. Translation: CSVETTGVGTEAFF.

The chain carries TRBV19 and TRBJ1-5; D unclear. V dropped 0 bases and J dropped 0 bases, with 6 bases sitting between them. CDR3 length equals 15 residues. Germline loops: CDR1 LNHDA, CDR2 SQIVND (reference sequence). The CDR3 DNA reads TGTGCCAGTAGTATAGAACGTGATAGCAATCAGCCCCAGCATTTT. This encodes CASSIERDSNQPQHF.

This clonotype was detected many times. The chain uses TRBV5-1 and TRBJ2-2; 15 positions agree with TRBD2. The V gene end was trimmed by 4 bases and the J gene end by 6 bases; junction bases not matched to a gene: 7. From germline, CDR1 is SGHRS and CDR2 YFSETQ. This CDR3 has 17 residues. For the CDR3, the DNA is TGCGCCAGCAGCGGGGGACTAGCGGGAGGTGGTTCCGGGGAGCTGTTTTTT. It specifies CASSGGLAGGGSGELFF.

This clonotype has just a few counts. The genes are TRBV4-2 and TRBJ2-7; 9 positions agree with TRBD2. With 1 base clipped from V and 2 bases from J, the junction kept 6 bases outside the gene matches. Germline values: CDR1 LGHNA, CDR2 YNFKEQ. This CDR3 has 16 amino acids. The CDR3 sequence: CASSQVGAGGPYEQYF. The CDR3 DNA sequence: TGTGCCAGCAGCCAAGTAGGAGCGGGGGGCCCCTACGAGCAGTACTTC.

This rearrangement joins TRBV7-3 to TRBJ2-1; possibly TRBD1 or TRBD2 for D (6 bases each). CDR1 and CDR2 from the germline V gene are SGHTA and FQGTGA. V was clipped by 1 base and J by 7 bases, with 14 bases between them. The CDR3 consists of 15 residues. DNA of the CDR3: TGTGCCAGCAGCTTAATCGGGGGCATGGGTAATGAGCAGTTCTTC. Protein product: CASSLIGGMGNEQFF.

The table lists this clonotype with many counts. The DNA for the CDR3 is TGTGCCAGCACCGGACAGGGTATCGGTCAGCCCCAGCATTTT. Encoded protein: CASTGQGIGQPQHF. The chain joins TRBV6-1 to TRBJ1-5; the match to TRBD1 covers 8 bases. In germline, CDR1 is MNHNS, CDR2 SASEGT. This CDR3 has 14 residues. The junction had 8 bases not matched to a gene; V was cut back by 7 bases and J by 6 bases.

In this sample, this clonotype turned up many times. The chain couples TRBV7-6 to TRBJ2-1, with TRBD1 identical over 9 bases. CDR1 is SGHVS, CDR2 FNYEAQ, per germline. V shed 5 bases, J shed 1 base, and the junction held 6 bases outside the gene matches. This CDR3 has 16 amino acids. CDR3 amino acids: CASSLGTGTSYNEQFF. In nucleotides, the CDR3 is TGTGCCAGCAGCCTAGGGACAGGGACTTCCTACAATGAGCAGTTCTTC.

This clonotype was seen ten or more times. V and J are TRBV24-1 and TRBJ2-3; TRBD1 or TRBD2 may be the D gene (5 bases each). Trimming removed 0 bases from V and 0 bases from J, with 21 bases in between. This CDR3 has 20 residues. The germline gives CDR1 KGHDR, CDR2 SFDVKD. The CDR3 region is CATSDLAGYGALPSTDTQYF. The DNA of the CDR3 is TGTGCCACCAGTGATTTGGCAGGATACGGGGCCCTACCTAGCACAGATACGCAGTATTTT.

V usage is TRBV7-9 and J usage is TRBJ2-7; D may be TRBD1 or TRBD2 (5 bases each). Trimming cost V 4 bases and J 2 bases, with 12 bases left between them. Germline loops: CDR1 SEHNR, CDR2 FQNEAQ (reference sequence). CDR3 size: 14 residues. The CDR3 DNA sequence: TGTGCCAGCAGCTGGGGACGGGGAACCTACGAGCAGTACTTC. Translating gives CASSWGRGTYEQYF.

This clonotype was counted a few times. Written as DNA, the CDR3 is TGTGCCAGCAGCTTAGGGGGAGCAAGAAGCAATGAGCAGTTCTTC. Protein sequence: CASSLGGARSNEQFF. The chain links TRBV7-3 to TRBJ2-1, with D perhaps being TRBD1 or TRBD2 (5 bases each). This CDR3 contains 15 residues. Germline-derived CDR1 and CDR2 are SGHTA and FQGTGA. V lost 2 bases to trimming and J lost 6 bases, with 14 bases between them. Looking up the rest from reference TRBV7-3 and TRBJ2-1 gives the full variable domain: GAGVSQTPSNKVTEKGKYVELRCDPISGHTALYWYRQSLGQGPEFLIYFQGTGAADDSGLPNDRFFAVRPEGSVSTLKIQRTERGDSAVYLCASSLGGARSNEQFFGPGTRLTVL.

This clonotype was picked up many times. This chain links TRBV28 with TRBJ2-7; D is unresolved. V was clipped by 5 bases and J by 3 bases, with 14 bases between them. There are 14 residues in the CDR3. CDR1 MDHEN and CDR2 SYDVKM come from the germline V gene. The chain's CDR3 is CASSPTDTFYEQYF. The CDR3 nucleotides read TGTGCCAGCAGTCCTACCGATACCTTCTACGAGCAGTACTTC.

The sample holds many counts of this clonotype. This chain uses TRBV7-8 with TRBJ2-1, with 7 bases that match TRBD1. V gave up 4 bases and J gave up 4 bases; unmatched junction bases: 7. Germline lookup yields CDR1 SGHVS and CDR2 FQNEAQ. This CDR3 contains 15 residues. The CDR3, as DNA: TGTGCCAGCAGCTCCGGGACAGTCGCTTACAATGAGCAGTTCTTC. Its translation: CASSSGTVAYNEQFF.

V and J are TRBV20-1 and TRBJ2-4, with TRBD1 identical over 8 bases. CDR3 length: 13 amino acids. The V gene's germline CDR1 is DFQATT and CDR2 SNEGSKA (reference sequence). With V trimmed by 5 bases and J by 4 bases, 4 bases remained unmatched. The CDR3 nucleotides are TGCAGTGCTTCACGGGACAGGAAAAACATTCAGTACTTC. It codes for CSASRDRKNIQYF.

Points on this clonotype: This sequence may be a read error, since a much larger clone differs from it by one base. The J gene is TRBJ2-1, the V gene TRBV9; possible D gene TRBD1, 5 bases. TRBJ2-7 explains the end of the DNA better; the J call may be wrong. This CDR3 has 17 residues. CDR1 is SGDLS, CDR2 YYNGEE, per germline. DNA of the CDR3: TGTGCCAGCAGCGTAGAAGTGTGGGGCGGCTCCTACAATGAGCAGTACTTC. It codes for CASSVEVWGGSYNEQYF.